Listed below are T cell receptor beta chains from one sample, sequenced in a study of blood T cells in healthy people across ages. TCRdb itself ran the 5' RACE reads through MiXCR, one entry per CDR3 protein. This table has some 900,000 distinct CDR3 sequences, under 50% appearing once. Sequencing was performed on blood. These TCRs come from a man aged 25 to 45 in good health. Both conserved end residues are part of each CDR3. D genes are given only for firm matches. Expanded clones are given a class, and other clones once, few, many or no size at all.

>TRBD2|TRBJ2-1|few|TRBV29-1
CSDGLADYNEQFF
TGCAGCGATGGACTAGCGGACTACAATGAGCAGTTCTTC
>-|TRBJ1-5|-|TRBV29-1
CSVRWTTWPLLANQPQHF
TGCAGCGTCAGATGGACTACATGGCCCCTTTTGGCGAATCAGCCCCAGCATTTT
>TRBD2|TRBJ2-1|many|TRBV6-5
CASTKSGGHYNEQFF
TGTGCCAGCACTAAGAGCGGGGGACACTACAATGAGCAGTTCTTC
>-|TRBJ2-3|-|TRBV4-1
CASSQRGLDTQYF
TGCGCCAGCAGCCAGCGGGGACTAGATACGCAGTATTTT
>-|TRBJ2-7|few|TRBV4-1
CASSQGPGLGSYEQYF
TGCGCCAGCAGCCAAGGGCCGGGACTTGGCTCCTACGAGCAGTACTTC
>-|TRBJ1-5|few|TRBV4-1
CASSQGARRGNQPQHF
TGCGCCAGCAGCCAGGGGGCCCGCAGAGGCAATCAGCCCCAGCATTTT
>TRBD2|TRBJ2-1|few|TRBV2
CASSAIAGGGIGEQFF
TGTGCCAGCAGTGCTATAGCGGGGGGGGGAATCGGTGAGCAGTTCTTC
>TRBD2|TRBJ2-7|-|TRBV20-1
CSASASGSYEQYF
TGCAGTGCTAGTGCTAGCGGCTCCTACGAGCAGTACTTC
>-|TRBJ2-1|few|TRBV6-2/TRBV6-3
CASSPRAGHNEQFF
TGTGCCAGCAGTCCCCGTGCGGGCCACAATGAGCAGTTCTTC
>TRBD2|TRBJ2-3|few|TRBV10-3
CAISTGTSSTDTQYF
TGTGCCATCAGCACCGGGACTAGCAGCACAGATACGCAGTATTTT
>TRBD1|TRBJ2-7|-|TRBV5-1
CASSSAGGQTYEQYF
TGCGCCAGCAGCTCAGCAGGGGGTCAGACCTACGAGCAGTACTTC
>-|TRBJ2-1|-|TRBV12-3/TRBV12-4
CASSRTGGVYNEQFF
TGTGCCAGCAGTCGTACAGGCGGAGTCTACAATGAGCAGTTCTTC
>TRBD1|TRBJ1-2|-|TRBV25-1
CASSPRDRSYTF
TGTGCCAGCAGTCCCCGGGACAGGAGCTACACCTTC
>-|TRBJ1-4|few|TRBV3-1
CASSQVDEKLFF
TGTGCCAGCAGCCAAGTTGACGAAAAACTGTTTTTT
>TRBD1|TRBJ1-6|-|TRBV7-2
CASSLVAGGSTAPLHF
TGTGCCAGCAGCTTAGTAGCAGGGGGAAGTACGGCGCCCCTCCACTTT
>TRBD2|TRBJ2-3|few|TRBV5-1
CASSLVALAGVYTDTQYF
TGCGCCAGCAGCTTGGTAGCGCTAGCGGGGGTGTACACAGATACGCAGTATTTT
>-|TRBJ2-7|-|TRBV15
CATSRAGASYEQYF
TGTGCCACCAGCAGAGCCGGGGCATCCTACGAGCAGTACTTC
>-|TRBJ2-7|-|TRBV20-1
CSAREPVLRTYEQYF
TGCAGTGCTAGAGAGCCGGTACTGCGGACCTACGAGCAGTACTTC
>-|TRBJ2-7|-|TRBV21-1
CASSKRWPYYEQYF
TGTGCCAGCAGCAAAAGGTGGCCTTACTACGAGCAGTACTTC
>TRBD1|TRBJ2-3|-|TRBV6-1
CASSVGPYRRGRTDTQYF
TGTGCCAGCAGTGTCGGCCCGTATCGAAGGGGGCGAACAGATACGCAGTATTTT
>-|TRBJ2-7|few|TRBV13
CASSLGVGPAYEQYF
TGTGCCAGCAGCTTAGGGGTCGGGCCAGCCTACGAGCAGTACTTC
>-|TRBJ2-3|few|TRBV5-1
CASSDQVKRDTQYF
TGCGCCAGCAGCGACCAGGTGAAACGGGATACGCAGTATTTT
>-|TRBJ1-1|-|TRBV5-1
CASSLDKPEGGAFF
TGCGCCAGCAGCTTGGACAAACCGGAGGGCGGTGCTTTCTTT
>TRBD1|TRBJ1-2|-|TRBV28
CASSSGTGGYLNYGYTF
TGTGCCAGCAGTTCCGGGACAGGGGGATACCTCAACTATGGCTACACCTTC
>TRBD1|TRBJ1-5|few|TRBV7-2
CASSLVTGGNQPQHF
TGTGCTAGCAGCTTAGTGACAGGGGGCAATCAGCCCCAGCATTTT
>-|TRBJ1-2|-|TRBV6-7
CARDASGYTF
TGTGCCAGGGATGCGAGTGGCTACACCTTC
>TRBD2|TRBJ2-1|-|TRBV4-3
CASSQDWAGGYNEQFF
TGCGCCAGCAGCCAAGACTGGGCGGGGGGGTACAATGAGCAGTTCTTC
>-|TRBJ2-7|-|TRBV16
CASRNRDIVNGEQYF
TGTGCCAGCAGAAACCGGGACATCGTAAATGGCGAGCAGTACTTC
>-|TRBJ1-5|-|TRBV3-1
CASSQNRDHQPQHF
TGTGCCAGCAGCCAAAACAGAGATCATCAGCCCCAGCATTTT
>TRBD2|TRBJ2-3|few|TRBV5-1
CASSLVASGQAGVDTQYF
TGCGCCAGCAGCTTGGTGGCCTCGGGGCAAGCGGGGGTAGATACGCAGTATTTT
>-|TRBJ2-3|-|TRBV20-1
CSAKRSTDTQYF
TGCAGTGCTAAACGTAGCACAGATACGCAGTATTTT
>TRBD2|TRBJ2-7|few|TRBV2
CASRASGLGEQYF
TGTGCCAGCCGGGCTAGCGGGTTGGGTGAGCAGTACTTC
>TRBD1|TRBJ2-5|-|TRBV27
CASSSNRQGTQETQYF
TGTGCCAGCAGCTCAAACCGACAGGGCACCCAAGAGACCCAGTACTTC
>TRBD1|TRBJ2-1|-|TRBV11-2
CASSGETLRDRRYNEQFF
TGTGCCAGCAGCGGAGAAACTCTACGGGACAGGAGATACAATGAGCAGTTCTTC
>TRBD1|TRBJ2-1|few|TRBV20-1
CSAELPGQGYNEQFF
TGCAGTGCGGAACTACCGGGACAGGGCTACAATGAGCAGTTCTTC
>TRBD1|TRBJ2-1|-|TRBV6-6
CASSYDRGTFHEQFF
TGTGCCAGCAGTTACGACAGGGGTACGTTCCATGAGCAGTTCTTC
>-|TRBJ2-1|-|TRBV3-1
CASSPDYKREQFF
TGTGCCAGCAGCCCTGACTACAAACGTGAGCAGTTCTTC
>-|TRBJ2-3|few|TRBV7-2
CASSQDIHGVQDTQYF
TGTGCCAGCAGCCAGGACATTCATGGGGTCCAAGATACGCAGTATTTT
>-|TRBJ2-5|-|TRBV6-1
CASMPSQETQYF
TGTGCCAGCATGCCCAGCCAAGAGACCCAGTACTTC
>-|TRBJ2-5|many|TRBV5-1
CASSLAPQETQYF
TGCGCCAGCAGCTTGGCTCCGCAAGAGACCCAGTACTTC
>-|TRBJ2-5|few|TRBV29-1
CSVEMGVGETQYF
TGCAGCGTTGAAATGGGAGTCGGAGAGACCCAGTACTTC
>-|TRBJ1-2|-|TRBV27
CASSYGPNYGYTF
TGTGCCAGCAGTTACGGCCCCAACTATGGCTACACCTTC
>-|TRBJ2-7|many|TRBV20-1
CSARTGSSYEQYF
TGCAGTGCTAGAACAGGTAGCTCCTACGAGCAGTACTTC
>TRBD1|TRBJ2-7|-|TRBV5-6
CASSSALRTGPQDEQYF
TGTGCCAGCAGCTCAGCCTTGAGGACAGGTCCGCAGGACGAGCAGTACTTC
>-|TRBJ2-1|many|TRBV4-1
CASSQGPVGMYNEQFF
TGCGCCAGCAGCCAAGGTCCGGTGGGGATGTACAATGAGCAGTTCTTC
>-|TRBJ2-3|many|TRBV5-1
CASSVRSTPDTQYF
TGCGCCAGCAGCGTACGGAGTACCCCAGATACGCAGTATTTT
>-|TRBJ1-2|-|TRBV6-2/TRBV6-3
CASSYAAGYGYTF
TGTGCCAGCAGTTACGCGGCAGGTTATGGCTACACCTTC
>-|TRBJ2-1|few|TRBV28
CASSFGPGGKDEQFF
TGTGCCAGCAGTTTCGGTCCCGGAGGAAAAGATGAGCAGTTCTTC
>TRBD1|TRBJ1-1|-|TRBV28
CASSILDRGTEAFF
TGTGCCAGCAGTATACTGGACAGGGGCACTGAAGCTTTCTTT
>TRBD2|TRBJ2-5|-|TRBV11-3
CASSISGGLIQNEQYF
TGTGCCAGCAGCATTAGCGGGGGACTGATACAGAATGAGCAGTACTTC
>TRBD1|TRBJ1-2|few|TRBV12-3/TRBV12-4
CASSTGTGQTNYGYTF
TGTGCCAGCAGCACCGGGACAGGGCAAACTAACTATGGCTACACCTTC
>-|TRBJ2-7|-|TRBV7-9
CASSYRTSGDEQYF
TGTGCCAGCAGCTACCGTACATCAGGGGACGAGCAGTACTTC
>-|TRBJ1-6|few|TRBV6-5
CASSDVLGSNSPLHF
TGTGCCAGCAGTGACGTTCTGGGTTCTAATTCACCCCTCCACTTT
>-|TRBJ1-5|-|TRBV28
CASRSTGYSNQPQHF
TGTGCCAGCAGATCGACAGGCTATAGCAATCAGCCCCAGCATTTT
>TRBD1|TRBJ1-2|few|TRBV29-1
CSVLLGQVDGYTF
TGCAGCGTACTCTTAGGACAGGTGGATGGCTACACCTTC
>-|TRBJ1-5|few|TRBV9
CASSVDGWGGEPQHF
TGTGCCAGCAGCGTAGATGGATGGGGAGGGGAGCCCCAGCATTTT
>TRBD2|TRBJ2-7|-|TRBV5-4
CASSLKSGGTYEQYF
TGTGCCAGCAGCTTGAAGAGCGGGGGAACCTACGAGCAGTACTTC
>TRBD2|TRBJ2-3|few|TRBV11-2
CASSARLAGEITDTQYF
TGTGCCAGCAGCGCCAGACTAGCGGGGGAGATTACAGATACGCAGTATTTT